This T cell receptor (beta chain) was captured in a study of neoadjuvant nivolumab and ipilimumab in lung cancer. Broader study findings: TCR clonality did not significantly correlate with pathologic tumor regression. From pretherapy to surgery, tumor richness and clonality rose with dual therapy. Pretherapy blood TCR richness correlated positively with resected tumor richness.

This table comes from immunoSEQ multiplex PCR, and its TCRdb copy is limited to in-frame clones, with some not included. The sample holds about 38,000 clones, roughly nine tenths seen once. The ends lost 5 bases at V and 3 bases at J; junction bases unmatched: 6. This CDR3 contains 15 residues. Per the germline V gene, CDR1 is LNHDA and CDR2 is SQIVND (reference sequence). As regards this clone: Its antigen is as yet unknown.

This clonotype originated in an adult with non-small cell lung cancer. The chain couples TRBV19 to TRBJ2-7; 11 bases agree with TRBD2. The source material was peripheral blood, sampled before neoadjuvant nivolumab, alone or with ipilimumab. The CDR3 bases are TGTGCCAGTAGTCTTAGCGGGAGGGGAGTCTACGAGCAGTACTTC. This sequence encodes CASSLSGRGVYEQYF.